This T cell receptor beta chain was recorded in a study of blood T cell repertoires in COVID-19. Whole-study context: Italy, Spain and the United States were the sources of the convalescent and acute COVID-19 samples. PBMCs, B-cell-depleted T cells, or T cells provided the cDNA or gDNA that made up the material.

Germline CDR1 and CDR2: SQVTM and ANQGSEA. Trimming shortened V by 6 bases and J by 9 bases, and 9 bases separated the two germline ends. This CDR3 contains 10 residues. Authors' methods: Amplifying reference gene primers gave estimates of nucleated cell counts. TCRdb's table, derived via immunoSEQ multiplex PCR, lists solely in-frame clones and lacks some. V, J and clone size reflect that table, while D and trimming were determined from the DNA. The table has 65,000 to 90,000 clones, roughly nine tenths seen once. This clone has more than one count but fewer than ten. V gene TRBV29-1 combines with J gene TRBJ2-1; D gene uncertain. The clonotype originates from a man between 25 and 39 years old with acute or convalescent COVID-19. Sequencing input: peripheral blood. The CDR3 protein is CSVLSLEQFF. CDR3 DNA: TGCAGCGTCTTGTCCCTTGAGCAGTTCTTC.